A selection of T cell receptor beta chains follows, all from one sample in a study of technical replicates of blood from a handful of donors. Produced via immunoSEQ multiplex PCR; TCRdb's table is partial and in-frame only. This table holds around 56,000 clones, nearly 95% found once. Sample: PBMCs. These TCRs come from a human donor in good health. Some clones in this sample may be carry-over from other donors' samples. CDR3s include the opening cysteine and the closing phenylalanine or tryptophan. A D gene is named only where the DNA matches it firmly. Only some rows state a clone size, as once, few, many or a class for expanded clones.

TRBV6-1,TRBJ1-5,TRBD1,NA,TGTGCCAGCAGTGCCGGGACAGGGGGTCGCAATCAGCCCCAGCATTTT,CASSAGTGGRNQPQHF
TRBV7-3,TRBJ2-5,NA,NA,TGTGCCAGCAGCCCCAGTCCCGCTAGGGGGGGAGAGACCCAGTACTTC,CASSPSPARGGETQYF
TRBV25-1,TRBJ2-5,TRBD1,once,TGTGCCAGCAGTCCGGCAGGGGGCCAAGAGACCCAGTACTTC,CASSPAGGQETQYF
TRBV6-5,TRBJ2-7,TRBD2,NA,TGTGCCAGCAGTTACGGTAGCGGGAGCTACGAGCAGTACTTC,CASSYGSGSYEQYF
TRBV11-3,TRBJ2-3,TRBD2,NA,TGTGCCAGCAGCTTAGCCGGGGGGGCCACAGATACGCAGTATTTT,CASSLAGGATDTQYF
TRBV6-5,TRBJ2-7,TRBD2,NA,TGTGCCAGCAATGGGGCGGGAGGGCCTTGGGAGCAGTACTTC,CASNGAGGPWEQYF
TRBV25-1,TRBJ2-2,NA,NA,TGTGCCAGCAGCACTCTTAGAGGGACCGGGGAGCTGTTTTTT,CASSTLRGTGELFF
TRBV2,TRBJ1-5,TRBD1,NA,TGTGCCAGCAGGAAAGACAGGGGCGTTTTAAATCAGCCCCAGCATTTT,CASRKDRGVLNQPQHF
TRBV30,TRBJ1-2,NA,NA,TGTGCCTGGAGAAAGTTTGAGGGCTACACCTTC,CAWRKFEGYTF
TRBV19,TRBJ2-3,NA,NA,TGTGCCAGTAGTACACTGAGCACAGATACGCAGTATTTT,CASSTLSTDTQYF
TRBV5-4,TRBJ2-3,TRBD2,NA,TGTGCCAGCAGCCTCTGGACTAGCGGGAGTGGGGATACGCAGTATTTT,CASSLWTSGSGDTQYF
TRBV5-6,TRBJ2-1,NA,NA,TGTGCCAGCAGCTTGGGTCCGGCCCAGGGGGGTGAGCAGTTCTTC,CASSLGPAQGGEQFF
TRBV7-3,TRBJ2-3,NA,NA,TGTGCCAGCAGCTTCGCGTTAGGCGGAACAGATACGCAGTATTTT,CASSFALGGTDTQYF
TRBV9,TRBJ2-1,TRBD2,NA,TGTGCCAGCAGCACCCTTGCGGGGGATCATTACAATGAGCAGTTCTTC,CASSTLAGDHYNEQFF
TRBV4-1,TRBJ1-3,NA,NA,TGCGCCAGCAGCCAAGAACACAAGTCTGGAAACACCATATATTTT,CASSQEHKSGNTIYF
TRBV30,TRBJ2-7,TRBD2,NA,TGTGCCTGGAGCAGAGCGGGGCTCTACGAGCAGTACTTC,CAWSRAGLYEQYF
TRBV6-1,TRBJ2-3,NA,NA,TGTGCCAGCAGTGACGGACAGAGAGGAACTAGCACAGATACGCAGTATTTT,CASSDGQRGTSTDTQYF
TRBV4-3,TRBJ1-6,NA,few,TGCGCCAGCAGCCAAGAACCCGGGACAACCCTCCGGAATTCACCCCTCCACTTT,CASSQEPGTTLRNSPLHF
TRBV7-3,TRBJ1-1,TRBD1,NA,TGTGCCAGCAGCTTAGACAGGGGGAGCACTGAAGCTTTCTTT,CASSLDRGSTEAFF
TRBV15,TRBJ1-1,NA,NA,TGTGCCACCAGCAGAGTTGGACCGGGAGTGACTGAAGCTTTCTTT,CATSRVGPGVTEAFF
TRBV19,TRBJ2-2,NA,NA,TGTGCCAGTAGGCAGGGGTTCAACACCGGGGAGCTGTTTTTT,CASRQGFNTGELFF
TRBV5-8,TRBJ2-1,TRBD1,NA,TGTGCCAGCAGCCTCAGACAGGGGAGCTCCTACAATGAGCAGTTCTTC,CASSLRQGSSYNEQFF
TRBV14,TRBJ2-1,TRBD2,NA,TGTGCCAGCAGCCAAGATCTGCTAGCGGGGGGTGTGCAGTTCTTC,CASSQDLLAGGVQFF
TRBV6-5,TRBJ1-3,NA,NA,TGTGCCAGCAGTCCCTATCACGGGGATGGAAACACCATATATTTT,CASSPYHGDGNTIYF
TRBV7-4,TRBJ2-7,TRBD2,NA,TGTGCCAGCAGACACGAATGTGGGGGACTAGCGGTTACCTACGAGCAGTACTTC,CASRHECGGLAVTYEQYF
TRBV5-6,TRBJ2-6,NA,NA,TGTGCCAGCAGCCCTCTAGCAGTGGATGCTGGGGCCAACGTCCTGACTTTC,CASSPLAVDAGANVLTF
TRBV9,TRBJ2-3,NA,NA,TGTGCCAGCAGTCAAAGGGGGGATACGCAGTATTTT,CASSQRGDTQYF